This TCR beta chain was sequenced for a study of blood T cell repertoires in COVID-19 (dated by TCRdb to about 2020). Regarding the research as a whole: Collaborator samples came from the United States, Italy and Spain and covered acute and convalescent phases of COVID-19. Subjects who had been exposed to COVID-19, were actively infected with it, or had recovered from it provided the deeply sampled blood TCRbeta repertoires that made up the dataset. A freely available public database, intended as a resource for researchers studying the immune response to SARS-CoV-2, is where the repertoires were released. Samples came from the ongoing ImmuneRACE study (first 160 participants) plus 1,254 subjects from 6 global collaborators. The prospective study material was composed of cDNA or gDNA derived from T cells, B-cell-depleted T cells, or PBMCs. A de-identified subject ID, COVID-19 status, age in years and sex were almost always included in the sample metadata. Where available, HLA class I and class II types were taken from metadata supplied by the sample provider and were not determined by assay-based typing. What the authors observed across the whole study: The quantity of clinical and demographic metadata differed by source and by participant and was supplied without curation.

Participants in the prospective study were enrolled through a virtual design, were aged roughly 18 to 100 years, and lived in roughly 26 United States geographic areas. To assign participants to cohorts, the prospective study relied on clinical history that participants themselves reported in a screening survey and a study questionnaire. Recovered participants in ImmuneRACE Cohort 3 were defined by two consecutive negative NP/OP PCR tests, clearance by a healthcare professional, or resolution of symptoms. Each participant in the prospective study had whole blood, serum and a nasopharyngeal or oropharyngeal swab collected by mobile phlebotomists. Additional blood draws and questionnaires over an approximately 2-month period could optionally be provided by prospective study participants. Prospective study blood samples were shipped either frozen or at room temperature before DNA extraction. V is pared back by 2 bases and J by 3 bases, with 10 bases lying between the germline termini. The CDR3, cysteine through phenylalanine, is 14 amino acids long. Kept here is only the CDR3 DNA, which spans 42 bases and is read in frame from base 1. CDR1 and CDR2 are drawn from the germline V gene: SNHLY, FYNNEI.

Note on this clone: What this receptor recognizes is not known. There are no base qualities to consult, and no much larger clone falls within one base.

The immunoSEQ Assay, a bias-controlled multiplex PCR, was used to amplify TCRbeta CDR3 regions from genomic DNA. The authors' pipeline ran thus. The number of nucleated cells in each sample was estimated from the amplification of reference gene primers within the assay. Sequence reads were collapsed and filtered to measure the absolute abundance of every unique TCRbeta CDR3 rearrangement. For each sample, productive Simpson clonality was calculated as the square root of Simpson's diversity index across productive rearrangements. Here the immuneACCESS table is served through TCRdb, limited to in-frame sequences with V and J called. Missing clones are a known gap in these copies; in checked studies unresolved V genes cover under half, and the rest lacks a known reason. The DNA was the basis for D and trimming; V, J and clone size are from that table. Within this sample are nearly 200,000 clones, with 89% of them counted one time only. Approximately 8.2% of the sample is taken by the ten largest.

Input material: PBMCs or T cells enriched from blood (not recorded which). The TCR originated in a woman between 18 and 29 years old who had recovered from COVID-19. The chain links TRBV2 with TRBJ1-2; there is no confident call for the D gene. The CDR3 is CASSEIGSDYGYTF. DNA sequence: TGTGCCAGCAGTGAAATAGGGAGTGACTATGGCTACACCTTC.